This T cell receptor beta chain came from a study of blood T cell repertoires in COVID-19. Study-wide context: The samples span acute and convalescent COVID-19 from the United States, Italy and Spain. Sources were T cells, B-cell-depleted T cells, or PBMCs; the material itself was cDNA or gDNA.

V lost 3 bases and J 5 bases, leaving 11 bases between the germline ends. Germline V gene sequence: CDR1 SGHRS, CDR2 YFSETQ. The CDR3 length is 13 residues. In the source study's methods: Amplification of reference gene primers provided the estimated nucleated cell counts. Assay: immunoSEQ multiplex PCR; the TCRdb copy retains only in-frame clones and omits some. D and trimming were read from the DNA, whereas the V and J calls and clone size are those reported in that table. The sample has some 260,000 clones; approximately 86% are singletons. Sequencing input: peripheral blood. The sequence derives from a woman of 80 years or more with active or convalescent COVID-19. This chain uses TRBV5-1 with TRBJ1-1, with D perhaps TRBD1 (6 bases). This CDR3 reads CASSSQGRTEAFF. CDR3 bases: TGCGCCAGCAGCTCTCAGGGGCGGACTGAAGCTTTCTTT.